These 16 T cell receptor beta chains share one sample of origin, sequenced in a study of CD8 T cells in Susac syndrome. Random hexamers were used to reverse transcribe the RNA input (about 0.45 to 1 ug). TCRdb ran MiXCR on the immunoSEQ multiplex PCR reads and lists one entry per CDR3 protein. In the table there are a few hundred thousand distinct CDR3 sequences, more than 80% of which are singletons. Specimen: CD8+ T cells from PBMCs. These receptors were obtained from a human donor with multiple sclerosis.

In nucleotides, the CDR3 is TGTGCCAGCAGTTTCCAGGGGCAAAGCGTAGGGGAAACCGGGGAGCTGTTTTTT. Its translation: CASSFQGQSVGETGELFF. The chain links TRBV27 to TRBJ2-2; possibly TRBD1 for D (6 bases). Germline CDR1 MNHEY, CDR2 SMNVEV (reference sequence). The CDR3 is 18 residues long. The V end lost 3 bases, the J end lost 5 bases, and 22 bases lay between the germline ends.

This clonotype was seen only a few times. An end of the junction does not agree with germline; a read error may underlie this. The chain employs TRBV4-1 and TRBJ2-1; 12 nucleotides align to TRBD2. The CDR3 extends over 15 amino acids. CDR1 is MGHRA, CDR2 YSYEKL, per germline. The CDR3: CASSQLAGGYNEQFF. Here the CDR3 DNA reads TGTGCCAGCAGCCAACTAGCGGGGGGTTACAATGAGCAGTTCTTC.

V and J are TRBV30 and TRBJ1-1; D is perhaps TRBD1 (6 bases). Per the germline V gene, CDR1 is GTSNPN and CDR2 is SVGIG (reference sequence). The CDR3 covers 12 residues. Trimming removed 7 bases from V and 1 base from J, with 10 bases in between. The CDR3 coding sequence is TGTGCCTCTCCGGGGGCGAACACTGAAGCTTTCTTT. This translates into CASPGANTEAFF.

The table lists this clonotype with a count of one. The rearrangement joins TRBV27 to TRBJ2-7; the match to TRBD2 covers 7 bases. The CDR3 contains 14 residues. The trim removed 6 bases at V and 7 bases at J, leaving 12 bases unmatched. Germline V CDR1 and CDR2: MNHEY, SMNVEV (reference sequence). The CDR3 nucleotides read TGTGCCAGCAGGAGCGGGACCCTTGCGGGGGAGCAGTACTTC. Translating gives CASRSGTLAGEQYF.

CDR3 sequence: CASSVVQGIYGYTF. The CDR3 region has the DNA TGTGCCAGCAGTGTAGTCCAGGGCATCTATGGCTACACCTTC. V usage is TRBV2 and J usage is TRBJ1-2, with a possible D match to TRBD1 (5 bases). Deletions cut 4 bases from V and 4 bases from J, with 13 bases between. The length of the CDR3 is 14 residues. Germline V gives CDR1 SNHLY, CDR2 FYNNEI.

The chain combines TRBV7-6 with TRBJ2-7; 7 bases are shared with TRBD1. With V trimmed by 5 bases and J by 5 bases, 15 bases remained unmatched. This CDR3 spans 16 amino acids. The germline CDR1 and CDR2 sequences are SGHVS and FNYEAQ. The CDR3 DNA is TGTGCCAGCAGCCACCCGGGGAGACAGGGTGGACACGAGCAGTACTTC. Protein: CASSHPGRQGGHEQYF.

The rearrangement uses TRBV19 and TRBJ2-1, with D perhaps TRBD1 (6 bases). V gave up 8 bases and J gave up 8 bases, with 22 bases separating them. The CDR3 extends over 15 amino acids. CDR1 is LNHDA, CDR2 SQIVND, per germline (reference sequence). CDR3 nucleotide sequence: TGTGCCAGTTCCCAGAACAGGGAGTTCGGGGATGAGCAGTTCTTC. The encoded protein is CASSQNREFGDEQFF. The variable domain in full, completed from reference TRBV19 and TRBJ2-1, reads DGGITQSPKYLFRKEGQNVTLSCEQNLNHDAMYWYRQDPGQGLRLIYYSQIVNDFQKGDIAEGYSVSREKKESFPLTVTSAQKNPTAFYLCASSQNREFGDEQFFGPGTRLTVL.

V gene TRBV30 combines with J gene TRBJ2-5, with 8 nucleotides matching TRBD1. Germline V CDR1 and CDR2: GTSNPN, SVGIG (reference sequence). Unmatched junction bases numbered 8, after V lost 0 bases and J lost 5 bases. The CDR3 totals 15 residues. CDR3 nucleotides: TGTGCCTGGAGTGTACGCCCAGGGGGCAGGGAGACCCAGTACTTC. Translating gives CAWSVRPGGRETQYF. Drawing the rest from reference TRBV30 and TRBJ2-5, the complete variable domain is SQTIHQWPATLVQPVGSPLSLECTVEGTSNPNLYWYRQAAGRGLQLLFYSVGIGQISSEVPQNLSASRPQDRQFILSSKKLLLSDSGFYLCAWSVRPGGRETQYFGPGTRLLVL.

V and J are TRBV5-4 and TRBJ2-3; 8 bases agree with TRBD2. The CDR3 is 16 residues long. The V and J ends lost 0 bases and 4 bases, in that order; junction bases with no gene match: 7. Per the germline V gene, CDR1 is SGHNT and CDR2 is YYREEE (reference sequence). In DNA form, the CDR3 reads TGTGCCAGCAGCTTGGGCGGCGGGGGGACCGCAGATACGCAGTATTTT. Its protein is CASSLGGGGTADTQYF.

This CDR3 reads CASSPGVSQETQYF. The CDR3 coding sequence is TGCGCCAGCAGCCCGGGAGTCTCCCAAGAGACCCAGTACTTC. The rearrangement uses TRBV5-1 and TRBJ2-5, with D possibly TRBD2 on 6 matching bases. This CDR3 has 14 amino acids. CDR1 is SGHRS and CDR2 is YFSETQ in the germline V gene. V lost 4 bases to trimming and J lost 1 base, with 11 bases between them.

The chain couples TRBV27 to TRBJ1-2; TRBD1 is a possible D gene (6 bases). The germline V gene has CDR1 MNHEY and CDR2 SMNVEV (reference sequence). CDR3 length: 13 residues. Trimming took off 3 bases at V and 4 bases at J, with 9 bases between the two ends. CDR3 nucleotide sequence: TGTGCCAGCAGTTTCGGGGGGGCCTATGGCTACACCTTC. It codes for CASSFGGAYGYTF.

This sequence joins TRBV13 and TRBJ1-1; D is undetermined. This CDR3 spans 13 amino acids. Germline values: CDR1 PRHDT, CDR2 FYEKMQ (reference sequence). The V and J ends lost 0 bases and 10 bases respectively, with 12 bases between them. The CDR3 is CASSLGLWKGAFF. The CDR3 DNA reads TGTGCCAGCAGCTTAGGGTTGTGGAAGGGAGCTTTCTTT.

The rearrangement uses TRBV5-6 and TRBJ2-1, with D unresolved. CDR1 and CDR2 from the germline V gene are SGHDT and YYEEEE. Trimming cost V 4 bases and J 2 bases, with 10 bases left between them. The CDR3 loop spans 14 amino acids. The CDR3 region has the DNA TGTGCCAGCAGCCCGATCGGGCCCTACAATGAGCAGTTCTTC. Encoded protein: CASSPIGPYNEQFF.

The chain is built from TRBV19 and TRBJ2-7; D not resolved. CDR3 length equals 14 residues. Germline V gene sequence: CDR1 LNHDA, CDR2 SQIVND (reference sequence). The V gene lost 5 bases and the J gene lost 3 bases, with 14 bases spanning the gap. CDR3 in amino acids: CASSSGGMIYEQYF. CDR3 nucleotide sequence: TGTGCCAGTAGTTCCGGCGGTATGATCTACGAGCAGTACTTC.

This clonotype was picked up one time. V is TRBV5-8 and J is TRBJ2-2, with 7 nucleotides matching TRBD1. This CDR3 spans 16 amino acids. Trimming at V came to 3 bases and at J to 4 bases, leaving 9 bases not matched to a gene. Germline loops: CDR1 SGHTS, CDR2 YDEGEE. DNA of the CDR3: TGTGCCAGCAGCTCCCGTGGGGACAGCTTCACCGGGGAGCTGTTTTTT. Residues: CASSSRGDSFTGELFF.

This clonotype occurred a few times. CDR3 residues: CASSEGEHQPQHF. The CDR3 DNA reads as TGTGCCAGCAGTGAAGGGGAGCATCAGCCCCAGCATTTT. V is TRBV6-1 and J is TRBJ1-5; no clear D gene. The CDR3 totals 13 residues. Germline values: CDR1 MNHNS, CDR2 SASEGT. V gave up 1 base and J gave up 5 bases, with 6 bases separating them.